A single sample is the source of the 22 T cell receptor beta chains below, sequenced in a study of identical twins. TCRdb re-analysed the 5' RACE reads in MiXCR, keeping a single row per CDR3 protein. The sample records 1,800,000 or so distinct CDR3 sequences, less than 40% being singletons. The sample was cord blood. These receptors were obtained from a newborn girl in good health.

V gene TRBV20-1 combines with J gene TRBJ1-2, with 8 nucleotides matching TRBD1. The CDR3 spans 13 residues. Germline loops: CDR1 DFQATT, CDR2 SNEGSKA (reference sequence). V lost 6 bases and J lost 2; bases outside the gene matches: 5. CDR3 amino acids: CSATDRANYGYTF. The CDR3 DNA is TGCAGTGCCACGGACAGGGCCAACTATGGCTACACCTTC.

This clonotype was seen a few times. The chain uses TRBV7-2 and TRBJ2-3; D not certain. CDR3 length equals 14 residues. Germline CDR1 and CDR2: SGHTA and FQGNSA. V dropped 1 base and J dropped 7 bases, with 12 bases sitting between them. CDR3 region: CASSLELHLNTQYF. In DNA, the CDR3 is TGTGCCAGCAGCTTAGAGCTCCATTTGAATACGCAGTATTTT.

This clonotype was seen only a few times. The CDR3 DNA follows: TGTGCTAGTGGTTTGGCCGCCCGGGGGAGGACCGGGGAGCTGTTTTTT. Its translation is CASGLAARGRTGELFF. This chain connects TRBV12-5 to TRBJ2-2; D perhaps matches TRBD2 (6 bases). Germline V gives CDR1 LGHNT, CDR2 FRNRAP. The CDR3 loop spans 16 amino acids. Trimming cost V 1 base and J 5 bases, with 14 bases left between them.

This sequence joins TRBV20-1 and TRBJ1-4; D uncertain. CDR3 length equals 17 residues. Trimming took 0 bases from V and 0 from J, leaving 14 bases between them. From germline, CDR1 is DFQATT and CDR2 SNEGSKA (reference sequence). DNA for the CDR3: TGCAGTGCTAGAGATCGTCGGAGCCCCACAACTAATGAAAAACTGTTTTTT. This codes for CSARDRRSPTTNEKLFF.

Remarks on this clonotype: Mismatch with germline at one junction end may stem from a read error. V and J are TRBV20-1 and TRBJ2-1, with D possibly being TRBD1 or TRBD2 (6 bases each). The CDR3 runs to 13 residues. The germline gives CDR1 DFQATT, CDR2 SNEGSKA (reference sequence). CDR3 protein: CSAMRGAYNEQVF. The CDR3 bases are TGCAGTGCTATGAGGGGGGCCTACAATGAGCAGGTCTTC.

The gene calls are TRBV7-9 and TRBJ2-7; possibly TRBD1 or TRBD2 for D (5 bases each). The CDR3 sequence is 15 residues long. The V gene lost 5 bases and the J gene lost 0 bases, with 14 bases spanning the gap. The germline CDR1 and CDR2 sequences are SEHNR and FQNEAQ (reference sequence). CDR3 sequence (DNA): TGTGCCAGCAGCATTCCGGGACGAAGCTCCTACGAGCAGTACTTC. It encodes CASSIPGRSSYEQYF.

A few counts support this clonotype. The rearrangement uses TRBV9 and TRBJ2-2, with D uncertain. This CDR3 has 12 amino acids. CDR1 is SGDLS and CDR2 is YYNGEE in the germline V gene. The V end lost 0 bases, the J end lost 7 bases, and 4 bases lay between the germline ends. The CDR3 DNA is TGTGCCAGCAGCGTAGCGGGCGGGGAGCTGTTTTTT. This encodes CASSVAGGELFF.

The sample holds a few counts of this clonotype. CDR3 loop: CASSLTEAYGYTF. CDR3 nucleotides: TGCGCCAGCAGCTTGACAGAAGCCTATGGCTACACCTTC. The chain employs TRBV5-1 and TRBJ1-2, with D unclear. Germline values: CDR1 SGHRS, CDR2 YFSETQ. Trimming pared 1 base from V and 4 bases from J, leaving 8 bases between. This CDR3 is built from 13 residues.

This chain connects TRBV5-1 to TRBJ1-1, with 7 nucleotides matching TRBD1. J was trimmed by 0 bases and V by 0 bases; bases with no gene match: 5. Per germline, CDR1 SGHRS and CDR2 YFSETQ. This CDR3 spans 16 amino acids. The CDR3 coding sequence is TGCGCCAGCAGCTTGGGGTTACAGGGGATGAACACTGAAGCTTTCTTT. Encoded protein: CASSLGLQGMNTEAFF. The full variable domain, completed using reference TRBV5-1 and TRBJ1-1, is KAGVTQTPRYLIKTRGQQVTLSCSPISGHRSVSWYQQTPGQGLQFLFEYFSETQRNKGNFPGRFSGRQFSNSRSEMNVSTLELGDSALYLCASSLGLQGMNTEAFFGQGTRLTVV.

This clonotype has ten or more counts. The CDR3 reads CSARPGGNYEQYF. Here the CDR3 DNA reads TGCAGTGCTAGACCGGGGGGCAACTACGAGCAGTACTTC. V and J are TRBV20-1 and TRBJ2-7; tentatively, D is TRBD2 (7 bases). Germline assignment: CDR1 DFQATT and CDR2 SNEGSKA (reference sequence). Trimming took 2 bases from V and 3 from J, leaving 11 bases between them. There are 13 residues in the CDR3.

The chain links TRBV2 to TRBJ2-6, with D tentatively TRBD1 (6 bases). V was cut by 1 base and J by 2 bases, with 12 bases left in between. CDR1 is SNHLY and CDR2 is FYNNEI in the germline V gene. CDR3 size: 17 residues. The CDR3 bases are TGTGCCAGCAGTGAAGGCAGGGGTGTAACTGGGGCCAACGTCCTGACTTTC. Protein product: CASSEGRGVTGANVLTF.

J is TRBJ2-7 and V is TRBV12-3 or TRBV12-4, with D unresolved. The V end was cut by 8 bases, the J end by 2 bases, with 13 bases between. The CDR3 length is 13 residues. The CDR3 sequence is CASRKHGTYEQYF. CDR3 nucleotide sequence: TGTGCCAGCCGTAAACATGGGACCTACGAGCAGTACTTC.

The chain carries TRBV9 and TRBJ2-1; 9 bases agree with TRBD1. The CDR3 sequence is 16 residues long. Germline loops: CDR1 SGDLS, CDR2 YYNGEE. The V segment lost 0 bases and the J segment 4 bases; nucleotides outside the gene matches: 5. The DNA of the CDR3 is TGTGCCAGCAGCGTAGACGGGACAGGGTTTTACAATGAGCAGTTCTTC. It encodes CASSVDGTGFYNEQFF.

This clonotype was counted between two and nine times. This chain connects TRBV20-1 to TRBJ1-1; tentative D call: TRBD1 (6 bases). The length of the CDR3 is 16 residues. Germline V gene sequence: CDR1 DFQATT, CDR2 SNEGSKA (reference sequence). V shed 6 bases and J shed 0 bases, with 20 bases lying between them. The CDR3 sequence is CSAIKQPGHLNTEAFF. The CDR3 DNA reads as TGCAGTGCAATAAAGCAACCGGGACATTTGAACACTGAAGCTTTCTTT.

The chain couples TRBV20-1 to TRBJ2-3; 9 bases agree with TRBD2. Germline V gene data show CDR1 as DFQATT and CDR2 as SNEGSKA (reference sequence). The V and J ends lost 6 bases and 6 bases, in that order; junction bases with no gene match: 10. This CDR3 comprises 14 residues. CDR3 nucleotide sequence: TGCAGTGCCATTAGCGGGAGCGGAGGGGATACGCAGTATTTT. This encodes CSAISGSGGDTQYF.

For this clonotype: At one end the junction does not follow the germline gene, possibly because of a read error. CDR3 nucleotides: TGCGCCAGCAAAGCGGATCCCACAGGTACGCAGTATTTT. Translated: CASKADPTGTQYF. The chain joins TRBV10-2 to TRBJ2-3; D may correspond to TRBD1 or TRBD2 (5 bases each). The CDR3 consists of 13 residues. Germline loops: CDR1 WSHSY, CDR2 SAAADI.

The J gene is TRBJ2-7, the V gene TRBV10-1; 9 bases are shared with TRBD1. With 2 bases clipped from V and 5 bases from J, the junction kept 7 bases outside the gene matches. Germline loops: CDR1 WNHNN, CDR2 SYGVQD (reference sequence). CDR3 length: 15 amino acids. The CDR3 nucleotides are TGCGCCAGCAGTGAGGGGACAGGGTGGAACAACGAGCAGTACTTC. Protein product: CASSEGTGWNNEQYF.

A few counts support this clonotype. The V and J genes are TRBV6-1 and TRBJ2-4; 7 bases match TRBD2. The CDR3 runs 16 residues. The V gene end was trimmed by 2 bases and the J gene end by 1 base; junction bases not matched to a gene: 5. The germline CDR1 and CDR2 sequences are MNHNS and SASEGT. The DNA for the CDR3 is TGTGCCAGCAGTGAACGGGGGGAGTGGGCCAAAAACATTCAGTACTTC. Its translation is CASSERGEWAKNIQYF.

The rearrangement uses TRBV7-9 and TRBJ1-3; TRBD1 matches at 8 bases. The ends lost 5 bases at V and 4 bases at J; junction bases unmatched: 7. This CDR3 comprises 15 residues. Germline CDR1 and CDR2: SEHNR and FQNEAQ (reference sequence). The chain's CDR3 is CASSIGQGAGNTIYF. Here the CDR3 DNA reads TGTGCCAGCAGCATCGGACAGGGAGCGGGAAACACCATATATTTT.

The chain couples TRBV11-2 to TRBJ2-1; D gene unclear. The V gene lost 3 bases and the J gene lost 2 bases, with 14 bases spanning the gap. Germline loops: CDR1 SGHAT, CDR2 FQNNGV. This CDR3 is 16 amino acids long. CDR3 loop: CASSFSVAGTYNEQFF. Here the CDR3 DNA reads TGTGCCAGCAGCTTTTCAGTGGCAGGAACCTACAATGAGCAGTTCTTC.

The chain combines TRBV28 with TRBJ2-3; D is unclear. The CDR3 consists of 16 residues. Germline CDR1 MDHEN, CDR2 SYDVKM. V dropped 5 bases and J dropped 0 bases, with 15 bases sitting between them. CDR3 protein: CASSPTGRKSTDTQYF. DNA of the CDR3: TGTGCCAGCAGTCCTACCGGGCGGAAAAGCACAGATACGCAGTATTTT. The whole variable domain, remainder taken from reference TRBV28 and TRBJ2-3, is DVKVTQSSRYLVKRTGEKVFLECVQDMDHENMFWYRQDPGLGLRLIYFSYDVKMKEKGDIPEGYSVSREKKERFSLILESASTNQTSMYLCASSPTGRKSTDTQYFGPGTRLTVL.

A few counts support this clonotype. This rearrangement joins TRBV16 to TRBJ1-6; D remains unclear. The germline CDR1 and CDR2 sequences are KGHSY and FQNENV. Trimming took off 0 bases at V and 0 bases at J, with 9 bases between the two ends. The CDR3 consists of 17 residues. CDR3 region: CASSQSPMSSYNSPLHF. The CDR3 nucleotides read TGTGCCAGCAGCCAATCGCCCATGAGCTCCTATAATTCACCCCTCCACTTT.